The 25 T cell receptor beta chains presented below share a single source sample, sequenced in a study of CD8+ T cells in alopecia areata listed by TCRdb under 2018. Library creation used the immunoSEQ multiplex PCR assay. RNA was extracted from all samples and reverse transcribed into cDNA as template for TCR sequencing. TCRdb took over this immuneACCESS table, retaining in-frame rearrangements with V and J assigned. Such tables are incomplete; in checked studies, under half of the missing clones stem from an unresolved V gene, and the remainder is unexplained. The sample table holds 170,000 or so clones, of which roughly 60% were seen once. The ten largest make up around 1.8% of the sample. This specimen's time point label, interpreted: baseline before oral tofacitinib. The material was CD4+ T cells sorted from blood, obtained at week 0. The receptors originated from a human donor with alopecia areata.

The CDR3 reads CASRGWGGGTDTQYF. CDR3 nucleotides: TGTGCCAGCAGGGGATGGGGCGGAGGGACAGATACGCAGTATTTT. This chain connects TRBV27 to TRBJ2-3; a weak D match, TRBD2 (6 bases). The V gene's germline CDR1 is MNHEY and CDR2 SMNVEV (reference sequence). Trimming pared 6 bases from V and 3 bases from J, leaving 16 bases between. The CDR3 length is 15 residues.

The rearrangement links TRBV9 to TRBJ2-7, with D hard to call. There are 15 residues in the CDR3. Germline CDR1 SGDLS, CDR2 YYNGEE. V shed 0 bases and J shed 6 bases, with 16 bases lying between them. The CDR3 protein is CASSVGGREPSEQYF. The CDR3 DNA is TGTGCCAGCAGCGTAGGAGGTCGCGAACCTTCCGAGCAGTACTTC.

CDR3 coding DNA: TGTGCCAGCAGTTACTCAACATTTGCTGGGAACACTGAAGCTTTCTTT. Its translation is CASSYSTFAGNTEAFF. The chain uses TRBV6-5 and TRBJ1-1; no clear D. The V gene's germline CDR1 is MNHEY and CDR2 SVGAGI. Between the trimmed V and J ends, which lost 0 bases and 1 base, there was a span of 12 bases. The CDR3 is 16 residues long.

This clone has just a few counts. The chain uses TRBV9 and TRBJ1-6; unclear D gene. Germline V lookup: CDR1 SGDLS, CDR2 YYNGEE. The germline V and J ends were trimmed by 2 bases and 10 bases, with 16 bases remaining between them. CDR3 size: 15 residues. CDR3 protein: CASSVSPAAGSPLHF. CDR3 coding DNA: TGTGCCAGCAGCGTTTCCCCAGCGGCCGGGTCACCCCTCCACTTT.

For the CDR3, the DNA is TGTGCCAGCTCACCACGAGAAGGGGGAGGCAATCAGCCCCAGCATTTT. This encodes CASSPREGGGNQPQHF. V usage is TRBV18 and J usage is TRBJ1-5, with a possible D match to TRBD1 (6 bases). Looked up from germline, CDR1 is KGHSH and CDR2 is LQKENI. The V end was cut by 1 base, the J end by 2 bases, with 12 bases between. This CDR3 region has 16 residues. Variable domain in full (rest from reference TRBV18 and TRBJ1-5): NAGVMQNPRHLVRRRGQEARLRCSPMKGHSHVYWYRQLPEEGLKFMVYLQKENIIDESGMPKERFSAEFPKEGPSILRIQQVVRGDSAAYFCASSPREGGGNQPQHFGDGTRLSIL.

The chain employs TRBV29-1 and TRBJ2-7; 9 bases agree with TRBD1. The junction had 8 bases not matched to a gene; V was cut back by 4 bases and J by 1 base. In germline, CDR1 is SQVTM, CDR2 ANQGSEA. CDR3 size: 15 residues. The CDR3 nucleotides read TGCAGCGTTGGGGTTACAGGGGGCTTTTCCTACGAGCAGTACTTC. Amino acids: CSVGVTGGFSYEQYF.

The rearrangement links TRBV2 to TRBJ2-3, with D tentatively TRBD1 or TRBD2 (5 bases each). The CDR3 totals 13 residues. The V gene lost 7 bases and the J gene lost 6 bases, with 14 bases spanning the gap. CDR1 SNHLY and CDR2 FYNNEI come from the germline V gene. CDR3 region: CASTGREGDTQYF. The CDR3 nucleotides read TGTGCCAGCACAGGGCGAGAGGGGGATACGCAGTATTTT.

This chain links TRBV7-9 with TRBJ2-2; D is ambiguous. Trimming took 1 base from V and 4 from J, leaving 7 bases between them. The CDR3 is 14 amino acids. CDR1 SEHNR and CDR2 FQNEAQ come from the germline V gene (reference sequence). Written as DNA, the CDR3 is TGTGCCAGCAGCTTAGTAGTCACCACCGGGGAGCTGTTTTTT. This sequence encodes CASSLVVTTGELFF.

The CDR3: CSVEDWGEAFF. In DNA, the CDR3 is TGCAGCGTTGAGGATTGGGGTGAAGCTTTCTTT. The V gene is TRBV29-1, the J gene TRBJ1-1; D remains ambiguous. CDR1 and CDR2 from the germline V gene are SQVTM and ANQGSEA. The CDR3 totals 11 residues. Trimming shortened V by 3 bases and J by 7 bases, and 9 bases separated the two germline ends.

V is TRBV30 and J is TRBJ2-1; D is unresolved. The CDR3 length is 12 residues. Germline-derived CDR1 and CDR2 are GTSNPN and SVGIG (reference sequence). V was cut by 6 bases and J by 9 bases, with 15 bases left in between. CDR3 coding DNA: TGTGCCTGTCCGATTCTCGACGGTGAGCAGTTCTTC. It specifies CACPILDGEQFF.

V is TRBV30 and J is TRBJ1-6, with TRBD1 identical over 10 bases. The germline V gene has CDR1 GTSNPN and CDR2 SVGIG (reference sequence). The CDR3 runs to 12 residues. CDR3 region: CARDRGNSPLHF. The CDR3 DNA reads TGTGCTCGGGACAGGGGTAATTCACCCCTCCACTTT.

The J gene is TRBJ1-1, the V gene TRBV30; D is perhaps TRBD1 (6 bases). Trimming cost V 3 bases and J 6 bases, with 23 bases left between them. Looked up from germline, CDR1 is GTSNPN and CDR2 is SVGIG (reference sequence). This CDR3 comprises 16 residues. CDR3 coding DNA: TGTGCCTGGAGCGCCACAGGGTTCAGGCGTAATTCTGAAGCTTTCTTT. Protein: CAWSATGFRRNSEAFF.

The chain has TRBV7-7 and TRBJ2-5; 11 positions agree with TRBD2. CDR3 size: 15 residues. The germline V gene encodes CDR1 SSHAT and CDR2 FNYEAQ (reference sequence). V shed 5 bases, J shed 3 bases, and the junction held 5 bases outside the gene matches. The CDR3 DNA is TGTGCCAGCAGCCCCGGGACTAGCGGAAAAGAGACCCAGTACTTC. As protein: CASSPGTSGKETQYF.

In the case of this clone: Additional DNA sequences in this sample encode the identical CDR3. The chain links TRBV29-1 to TRBJ2-5; D not certain. V dropped 4 bases and J dropped 0 bases, with 9 bases sitting between them. Germline assignment: CDR1 SQVTM and CDR2 ANQGSEA. The CDR3 covers 13 residues. The CDR3, as DNA: TGCAGCGTTGCGCCACTACACCAAGAGACCCAGTACTTC. Amino acids: CSVAPLHQETQYF.

This clone was observed a handful of times. The chain joins TRBV7-9 to TRBJ2-3; D is ambiguous. In germline, CDR1 is SEHNR, CDR2 FQNEAQ (reference sequence). This CDR3 region has 16 residues. The germline V and J ends were trimmed by 5 bases and 0 bases, with 15 bases remaining between them. DNA for the CDR3: TGTGCCAGCAGCCCAGGAGTATTCTCTAGCACAGATACGCAGTATTTT. Its translation is CASSPGVFSSTDTQYF.

This clone showed up just once. The rearrangement uses TRBV29-1 and TRBJ1-1, with D perhaps TRBD1 (5 bases). The CDR3 is 14 residues long. Germline loops: CDR1 SQVTM, CDR2 ANQGSEA. Trimming removed 7 bases from V and 0 bases from J, with 15 bases in between. The CDR3 sequence: CSAGRGGLNTEAFF. The CDR3 nucleotides are TGCAGCGCTGGTCGCGGGGGGTTGAACACTGAAGCTTTCTTT.

V is TRBV4-3 and J is TRBJ1-5, with TRBD1 matching 8 bases. Germline trimming cut 4 bases from V and 7 bases from J; bases unmatched to any gene: 9. This CDR3 comprises 15 residues. The germline V gene has CDR1 LGHNA and CDR2 YSLEER. The CDR3 loop reads CASSLGQGAGQPQHF. Written as DNA, the CDR3 is TGCGCCAGCAGCCTAGGGCAGGGGGCGGGGCAGCCCCAGCATTTT.

This clone turned up a few times. This sequence joins TRBV5-5 and TRBJ1-1; TRBD1 matches 8 bases. Per the germline V gene, CDR1 is SGHKS and CDR2 is YYEKEE (reference sequence). The CDR3 covers 14 residues. Trimming at V came to 4 bases and at J to 4 bases, leaving 6 bases not matched to a gene. CDR3 amino acids: CASSMTGAGTEAFF. Here the CDR3 DNA reads TGTGCCAGCAGCATGACAGGGGCGGGCACTGAAGCTTTCTTT. The full variable domain, in which reference TRBV5-5 and TRBJ1-1 provide the parts outside the CDR3, is DAGVTQSPTHLIKTRGQQVTLRCSPISGHKSVSWYQQVLGQGPQFIFQYYEKEERGRGNFPDRFSARQFPNYSSELNVNALLLGDSALYLCASSMTGAGTEAFFGQGTRLTVV.

In its sample, this clone was seen a few times. Other DNA sequences in the same sample also yield this CDR3. The rearrangement links TRBV29-1 to TRBJ1-1, with a tentative D call TRBD1 (5 bases). Trimming removed 3 bases at V and 5 bases at J, with 7 bases between. There are 11 residues in the CDR3. Germline lookup yields CDR1 SQVTM and CDR2 ANQGSEA. The CDR3 here is CSVDRVTEAFF. In DNA, the CDR3 is TGCAGCGTTGACAGGGTTACTGAAGCTTTCTTT.

This chain links TRBV7-2 with TRBJ1-1; D gene unclear. The CDR3 is 15 residues long. Trimming shortened V by 6 bases and J by 1 base, and 15 bases separated the two germline ends. The germline V gene has CDR1 SGHTA and CDR2 FQGNSA. CDR3 sequence (DNA): TGTGCCAGCAGACGCCAAGTGGAGAGGAACACTGAAGCTTTCTTT. Its translation is CASRRQVERNTEAFF.

The chain couples TRBV27 to TRBJ1-1, with D perhaps TRBD1 (5 bases). V was trimmed by 5 bases and J by 3 bases, leaving 13 bases between them. The germline V gene encodes CDR1 MNHEY and CDR2 SMNVEV (reference sequence). This CDR3 is 14 amino acids long. The CDR3 is CASSRQGGYTEAFF. Written as DNA, the CDR3 is TGTGCCAGCAGTAGGCAGGGCGGGTACACTGAAGCTTTCTTT.

V gene TRBV5-1 combines with J gene TRBJ2-3; 7 positions agree with TRBD1. The CDR3 is 16 residues long. From germline, CDR1 is SGHRS and CDR2 YFSETQ. V shed 0 bases and J 3 bases; nucleotides not matched to a gene: 7. This CDR3 reads CASSLGQGLQTDTQYF. Written as DNA, the CDR3 is TGCGCCAGCAGCTTGGGACAGGGCCTTCAGACAGATACGCAGTATTTT.

V and J are TRBV7-2 and TRBJ1-1; the match to TRBD1 covers 7 bases. Germline lookup yields CDR1 SGHTA and CDR2 FQGNSA. The CDR3 runs to 14 residues. Germline trimming cut 4 bases from V and 4 bases from J; bases unmatched to any gene: 6. The CDR3 loop reads CASSSTGVGTEAFF. The CDR3, as DNA: TGTGCCAGCAGCTCAACAGGGGTGGGCACTGAAGCTTTCTTT.

The rearrangement links TRBV5-1 to TRBJ2-6; 8 positions match TRBD2. Germline loops: CDR1 SGHRS, CDR2 YFSETQ. The CDR3 covers 18 residues. The J segment lost 0 bases and the V segment lost 4 bases, leaving 9 bases of the junction unmatched. Here the CDR3 DNA reads TGCGCCAGCAGCACCGGGGTAGCGGGGCTCTCTGGGGCCAACGTCCTGACTTTC. Protein sequence: CASSTGVAGLSGANVLTF.

The rearrangement joins TRBV30 to TRBJ2-7, with D perhaps given as TRBD1 or TRBD2 (5 bases each). The CDR3 is made up of 15 amino acids. In germline, CDR1 is GTSNPN, CDR2 SVGIG (reference sequence). With 1 base removed from V and 4 bases from J, the gap between germline ends came to 17 bases. CDR3 region: CAWSGGRTREYEQYF. DNA for the CDR3: TGTGCCTGGAGTGGGGGCAGGACAAGGGAGTACGAGCAGTACTTC.